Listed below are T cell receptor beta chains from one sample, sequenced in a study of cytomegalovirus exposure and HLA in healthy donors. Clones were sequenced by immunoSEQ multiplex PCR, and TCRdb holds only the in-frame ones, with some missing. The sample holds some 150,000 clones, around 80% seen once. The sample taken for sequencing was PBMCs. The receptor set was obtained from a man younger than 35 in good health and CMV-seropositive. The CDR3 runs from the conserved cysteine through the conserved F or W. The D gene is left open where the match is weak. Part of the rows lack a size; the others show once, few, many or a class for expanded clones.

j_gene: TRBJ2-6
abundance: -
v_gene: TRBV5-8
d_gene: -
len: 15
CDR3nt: TGTGCCAGCAGCTTGGGCCAGTCTGGGGCCAACGTCCTGACTTTC
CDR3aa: CASSLGQSGANVLTF

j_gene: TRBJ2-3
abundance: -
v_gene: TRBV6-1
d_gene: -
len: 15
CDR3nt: TGTGCCAGCAGTGAAGCCGGTACAGGCACAGATACGCAGTATTTT
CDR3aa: CASSEAGTGTDTQYF

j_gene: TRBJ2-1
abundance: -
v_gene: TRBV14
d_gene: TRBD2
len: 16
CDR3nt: TGTGCCAGCAGCCAGAGCGGGATAAGCTCCTACAATGAGCAGTTCTTC
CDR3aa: CASSQSGISSYNEQFF

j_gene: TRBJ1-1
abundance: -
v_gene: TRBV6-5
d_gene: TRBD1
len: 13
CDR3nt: TGTGCCAGCAGTCTCACCCCAGGGGGCTACGCTTTCTTT
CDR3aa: CASSLTPGGYAFF

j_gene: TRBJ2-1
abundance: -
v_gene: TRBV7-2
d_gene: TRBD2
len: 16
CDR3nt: TGTGCCAGCACCGACCCAGAAGCGGGGGGGCCGAATGAGCAGTTCTTC
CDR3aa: CASTDPEAGGPNEQFF

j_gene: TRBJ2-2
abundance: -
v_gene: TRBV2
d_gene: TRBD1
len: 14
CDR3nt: TGTGCCAGCGGCCGGGACAGGGGTAACGGGGAGCTGTTTTTT
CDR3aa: CASGRDRGNGELFF

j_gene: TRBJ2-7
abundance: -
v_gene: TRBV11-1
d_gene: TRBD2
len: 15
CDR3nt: TGTGCCAGCAGCCGAGGCCGGGGAGGGGTCTACGAGCAGTACTTC
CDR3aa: CASSRGRGGVYEQYF

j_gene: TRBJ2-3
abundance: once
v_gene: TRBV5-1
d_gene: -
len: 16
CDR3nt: TGCGCCAGCAGCTTGATAGGGGGGGTACGCACAGATACGCAGTATTTT
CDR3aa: CASSLIGGVRTDTQYF

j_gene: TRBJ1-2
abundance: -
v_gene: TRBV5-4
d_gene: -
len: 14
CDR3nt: TGTGCCAGCAGCTTGGGCGCAGGTCACTATGGCTACACCTTC
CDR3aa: CASSLGAGHYGYTF

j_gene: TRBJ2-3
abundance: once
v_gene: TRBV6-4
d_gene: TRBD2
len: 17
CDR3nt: TGTGCCAGCAACAGAGCCAGGACTAGCGGTGGCACAGATACGCAGTATTTT
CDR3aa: CASNRARTSGGTDTQYF

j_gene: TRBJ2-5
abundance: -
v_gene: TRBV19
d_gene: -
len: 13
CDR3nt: TGTGCCAGTAGCATGGACACCTCATGGACCCAGTACTTC
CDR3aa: CASSMDTSWTQYF